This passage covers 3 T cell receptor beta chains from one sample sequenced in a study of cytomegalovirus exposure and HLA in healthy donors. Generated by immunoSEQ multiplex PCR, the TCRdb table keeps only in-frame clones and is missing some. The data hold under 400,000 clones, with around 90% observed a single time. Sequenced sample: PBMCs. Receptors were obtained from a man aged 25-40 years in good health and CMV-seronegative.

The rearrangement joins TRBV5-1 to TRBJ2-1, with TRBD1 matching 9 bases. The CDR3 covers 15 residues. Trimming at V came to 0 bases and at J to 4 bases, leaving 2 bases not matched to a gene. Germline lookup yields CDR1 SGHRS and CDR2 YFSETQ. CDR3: CASSLGQGGYNEQFF. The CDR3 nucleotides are TGCGCCAGCAGCTTGGGACAGGGGGGATACAATGAGCAGTTCTTC.

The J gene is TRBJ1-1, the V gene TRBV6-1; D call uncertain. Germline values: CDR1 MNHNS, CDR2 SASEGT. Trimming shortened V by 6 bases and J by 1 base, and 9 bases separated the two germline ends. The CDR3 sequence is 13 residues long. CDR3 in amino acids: CASSHTKNTEAFF. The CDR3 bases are TGTGCCAGCAGCCACACAAAGAACACTGAAGCTTTCTTT.

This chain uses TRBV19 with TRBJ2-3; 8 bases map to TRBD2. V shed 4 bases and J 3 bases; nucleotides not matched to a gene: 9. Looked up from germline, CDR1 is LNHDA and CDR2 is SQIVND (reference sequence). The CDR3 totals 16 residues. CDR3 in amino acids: CASSRDWTSSTDTQYF. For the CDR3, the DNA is TGTGCCAGTAGTAGGGACTGGACTAGCAGTACAGATACGCAGTATTTT.